Each of the 25 T cell receptor beta chains below was sequenced from the same sample in a study of graft-versus-host responses after intestinal transplantation. Both intraepithelial and lamina propria lymphocytes were released by processing graft tissue. TCRdb's copy holds only in-frame clones and misses some; the assay was immunoSEQ multiplex PCR. The profile shows 5,000 to 7,000 clones, roughly 71% of them singletons. The input for sequencing was ileum tissue, taken about 300 days after intestinal transplant. The origin of the receptors is a human patient who received an intestinal transplant, so some T cells may come from the graft donor.

CDR3 bases: TGCGCCAGCAGCTTGGTCGGGATAGGCGGCTATGGCTACACCTTC. It encodes CASSLVGIGGYGYTF. The chain employs TRBV5-1 and TRBJ1-2, with D unresolved. The CDR3 loop spans 15 amino acids. V lost 0 bases to trimming and J lost 4 bases, with 13 bases between them. Germline lookup yields CDR1 SGHRS and CDR2 YFSETQ.

This clone is categorized as medium-sized. V and J are TRBV6-5 and TRBJ1-5; 7 bases match TRBD1. V shed 2 bases, J shed 5 bases, and the junction held 0 bases outside the gene matches. This CDR3 contains 13 residues. CDR1 and CDR2 from the germline V gene are MNHEY and SVGAGI. CDR3 amino acids: CASSYRGHQPQHF. CDR3 nucleotides: TGTGCCAGCAGTTACAGGGGGCATCAGCCCCAGCATTTT.

V usage is TRBV7-9 and J usage is TRBJ1-4, with a possible D match to TRBD1 (5 bases). Trimming cost V 5 bases and J 4 bases, with 14 bases left between them. This CDR3 comprises 15 residues. Germline V gene lookup returns CDR1 SEHNR and CDR2 FQNEAQ (reference sequence). CDR3 DNA sequence: TGTGCCAGCAGCCCTCCGGGGGTGATTAATGAAAAACTGTTTTTT. Its protein is CASSPPGVINEKLFF.

The chain combines TRBV6-6 with TRBJ1-2; D call uncertain. The ends were cut back, 5 bases at V and 8 bases at J, with 9 bases in the middle. Germline CDR1 MNHNY, CDR2 SVGAGI (reference sequence). The CDR3 totals 11 residues. CDR3 sequence: CASSAQEGYTF. The CDR3 DNA sequence: TGTGCCAGCAGTGCCCAGGAGGGCTACACCTTC.

This CDR3 is CAWSGGGSSYEQYF. CDR3 coding DNA: TGTGCCTGGAGCGGTGGCGGGTCTTCCTACGAGCAGTACTTC. The chain joins TRBV30 to TRBJ2-7, with D maybe TRBD2 (5 bases). The ends were cut back, 3 bases at V and 1 base at J, with 13 bases in the middle. The germline gives CDR1 GTSNPN, CDR2 SVGIG (reference sequence). This CDR3 is built from 14 residues. The complete variable domain, with remaining parts taken from reference TRBV30 and TRBJ2-7, reads SQTIHQWPATLVQPVGSPLSLECTVEGTSNPNLYWYRQAAGRGLQLLFYSVGIGQISSEVPQNLSASRPQDRQFILSSKKLLLSDSGFYLCAWSGGGSSYEQYFGPGTRLTVT.

The chain links TRBV19 to TRBJ2-2; 8 bases are shared with TRBD1. Trimming cost V 6 bases and J 1 base; bases outside gene matches: 13. Per germline, CDR1 LNHDA and CDR2 SQIVND (reference sequence). The CDR3 is 18 residues long. The CDR3 region has the DNA TGTGCCAGTAGCATTGAATACGGGGACAGGAGGAACACCGGGGAGCTGTTTTTT. Its protein product is CASSIEYGDRRNTGELFF.

The V call is TRBV5-1, the J call TRBJ1-2; possibly TRBD1 for D (6 bases). V was shortened by 0 bases and J by 3 bases, with 12 bases between the two germline ends. This CDR3 is built from 15 residues. The germline gives CDR1 SGHRS, CDR2 YFSETQ. As DNA, the CDR3 is TGCGCCAGCAGCTTGGGGTTCCCAGGGGACTATGGCTACACCTTC. Its translation: CASSLGFPGDYGYTF. The full variable domain, in which reference TRBV5-1 and TRBJ1-2 provide the parts outside the CDR3, is KAGVTQTPRYLIKTRGQQVTLSCSPISGHRSVSWYQQTPGQGLQFLFEYFSETQRNKGNFPGRFSGRQFSNSRSEMNVSTLELGDSALYLCASSLGFPGDYGYTFGSGTRLTVV.

The rearrangement uses TRBV9 and TRBJ2-1; D gene uncertain. V shed 2 bases and J shed 8 bases, with 8 bases lying between them. The CDR3 consists of 12 residues. Germline CDR1 is SGDLS and CDR2 is YYNGEE. DNA of the CDR3: TGTGCCAGCAGCGTGATAGGAGATGAGCAGTTCTTC. This sequence encodes CASSVIGDEQFF.

This CDR3 is CASSLLRAGETQYF. DNA for the CDR3: TGTGCCAGCAGCTTACTACGAGCGGGAGAGACCCAGTACTTC. This chain joins TRBV7-2 and TRBJ2-5, with TRBD2 as a possible D gene (6 bases). V dropped 2 bases and J dropped 4 bases, with 11 bases sitting between them. Germline lookup yields CDR1 SGHTA and CDR2 FQGNSA. CDR3 length: 14 amino acids.

The gene calls are TRBV7-6 and TRBJ2-1; 9 nucleotides align to TRBD2. After removal of 2 bases from V and 6 bases from J, the junction contained 8 bases not matched to a gene. This CDR3 comprises 16 residues. Germline V gene lookup returns CDR1 SGHVS and CDR2 FNYEAQ. CDR3 nucleotides: TGTGCCAGCAGCTTACATGGGACTAGCACCATCAATGAGCAGTTCTTC. Its protein product is CASSLHGTSTINEQFF.

This clone turned up a few times. The chain joins TRBV4-1 to TRBJ1-5; D gene ambiguous. The CDR3 spans 15 residues. The V end was cut by 0 bases, the J end by 6 bases, with 12 bases between. In germline, CDR1 is MGHRA, CDR2 YSYEKL. CDR3 coding DNA: TGCGCCAGCAGCCAAGAGGCAACCTGGGGTCAGCCCCAGCATTTT. As protein: CASSQEATWGQPQHF.

The chain is built from TRBV27 and TRBJ2-1; D gene unclear. Germline V CDR1 and CDR2: MNHEY, SMNVEV (reference sequence). V lost 10 bases and J lost 13, with 17 bases in between. The CDR3 is made up of 11 amino acids. The CDR3 nucleotides are TGTGCCATCTCCACACGGACGCGCCAGTTCTTC. This translates into CAISTRTRQFF.

The chain uses TRBV27 and TRBJ1-5; D remains unclear. CDR3 length: 15 residues. Germline V lookup: CDR1 MNHEY, CDR2 SMNVEV (reference sequence). V was trimmed by 5 bases and J by 4 bases, leaving 15 bases between them. CDR3 residues: CASSAGVLGNQPQHF. CDR3 bases: TGTGCCAGCAGTGCCGGCGTCCTGGGAAATCAGCCCCAGCATTTT.

The V gene is TRBV7-2, the J gene TRBJ1-1; the D gene is possibly TRBD1 (6 bases). CDR3 length equals 18 residues. V was pared by 5 bases and J by 3 bases, with 25 bases between. Germline V gene data show CDR1 as SGHTA and CDR2 as FQGNSA. The CDR3 DNA is TGTGCCAGCAGCCCGAGAGATCCCCCAGGGGCGCGGGACACTGAAGCTTTCTTT. Protein sequence: CASSPRDPPGARDTEAFF.

The chain recombines TRBV2 with TRBJ2-3, with unresolved D. The CDR3 runs 13 residues. V was shortened by 7 bases and J by 0 bases, with 8 bases between the two germline ends. Per germline, CDR1 SNHLY and CDR2 FYNNEI. This chain's CDR3 is CASNIESTDTQYF. CDR3 nucleotides: TGTGCCAGCAATATCGAGAGCACAGATACGCAGTATTTT.

This rearrangement joins TRBV4-3 to TRBJ2-5, with TRBD1 matching over 7 bases. The CDR3 is made up of 17 amino acids. Unmatched junction bases numbered 9, after V lost 0 bases and J lost 2 bases. The germline V gene has CDR1 LGHNA and CDR2 YSLEER. CDR3 region: CASSQERLGTVQETQYF. CDR3 nucleotide sequence: TGCGCCAGCAGCCAAGAACGGTTAGGGACAGTGCAAGAGACCCAGTACTTC.

The rearrangement uses TRBV7-3 and TRBJ2-6; 7 positions agree with TRBD1. J gave up 4 bases and V 5 bases, and 5 bases lay outside the gene matches. The CDR3 is 15 amino acids. Germline V CDR1 and CDR2: SGHTA, FQGTGA. CDR3 DNA: TGTGCCAGCAGCAGACAGGGAGCGGGGGCCAACGTCCTGACTTTC. Translation gives CASSRQGAGANVLTF.

The chain uses TRBV5-1 and TRBJ2-6; D is uncertain. Germline assignment: CDR1 SGHRS and CDR2 YFSETQ. CDR3 length: 18 amino acids. Deletions cut 1 base from V and 2 bases from J, with 16 bases between. Written as DNA, the CDR3 is TGCGCCAGCAGCTTGATGGAGTCGGCATCGGCTGGGGCCAACGTCCTGACTTTC. Translated, it gives CASSLMESASAGANVLTF.

This rearrangement joins TRBV13 to TRBJ1-1, with a possible D match to TRBD1 (5 bases). CDR1 is PRHDT and CDR2 is FYEKMQ in the germline V gene (reference sequence). The CDR3 totals 13 residues. V was cut by 3 bases and J by 9 bases, with 14 bases left in between. The CDR3 here is CASSFDYGTQAFF. CDR3 sequence (DNA): TGTGCCAGCAGCTTTGATTACGGGACTCAAGCTTTCTTT.

The chain combines TRBV28 with TRBJ2-2; D not resolved. Per germline, CDR1 MDHEN and CDR2 SYDVKM. V lost 3 bases to trimming and J lost 8 bases, with 10 bases between them. The CDR3 totals 13 residues. As DNA, the CDR3 is TGTGCCAGCAGTTTTCACCTCACGGGGGAGCTGTTTTTT. It yields the protein CASSFHLTGELFF.

The chain is built from TRBV5-8 and TRBJ1-4, with TRBD1 matching over 8 bases. V lost 4 bases and J lost 6; bases outside the gene matches: 8. CDR1 SGHTS and CDR2 YDEGEE come from the germline V gene. This CDR3 is built from 15 residues. CDR3 bases: TGTGCCAGCAGCACCAACAGGGGGGAGGATGAAAAACTGTTTTTT. Its protein product is CASSTNRGEDEKLFF.

The rearrangement uses TRBV4-1 and TRBJ2-5, with 9 bases identical to TRBD1. The germline V gene encodes CDR1 MGHRA and CDR2 YSYEKL. J lost 5 bases, V lost 2 bases, and 3 bases had no gene match. CDR3 size: 14 residues. In DNA form, the CDR3 reads TGCGCCAGCAGCCAACCTGGACAGGGGGAGACCCAGTACTTC. Encoded protein: CASSQPGQGETQYF.

This clone was picked up a small number of times. This CDR3 is CATSTSDSLYGYTF. CDR3 DNA: TGTGCCACCAGCACCTCGGACAGCCTCTATGGCTACACCTTC. V gene TRBV15 combines with J gene TRBJ1-2; tentative D call: TRBD1 (6 bases). Germline V gene sequence: CDR1 LNHNV, CDR2 YYDKDF (reference sequence). The V and J ends lost 4 bases and 4 bases respectively, with 13 bases between them. The CDR3 runs 14 residues.

J is TRBJ1-4 and V is TRBV27; the match to TRBD1 covers 7 bases. The CDR3 spans 14 residues. The ends lost 8 bases at V and 4 bases at J; junction bases unmatched: 7. CDR1 MNHEY and CDR2 SMNVEV come from the germline V gene (reference sequence). The CDR3 DNA follows: TGTGCCAGCGGCCGACAGGGCCATAATGAAAAACTGTTTTTT. It specifies CASGRQGHNEKLFF.

This rearrangement joins TRBV5-1 to TRBJ2-7, with TRBD1 identical over 7 bases. The CDR3 extends over 14 amino acids. The J segment lost 2 bases and the V segment lost 4 bases, leaving 6 bases of the junction unmatched. Germline lookup yields CDR1 SGHRS and CDR2 YFSETQ. The CDR3 protein is CASSPWDSAYEQYF. Written as DNA, the CDR3 is TGCGCCAGCAGCCCCTGGGACAGCGCCTACGAGCAGTACTTC.